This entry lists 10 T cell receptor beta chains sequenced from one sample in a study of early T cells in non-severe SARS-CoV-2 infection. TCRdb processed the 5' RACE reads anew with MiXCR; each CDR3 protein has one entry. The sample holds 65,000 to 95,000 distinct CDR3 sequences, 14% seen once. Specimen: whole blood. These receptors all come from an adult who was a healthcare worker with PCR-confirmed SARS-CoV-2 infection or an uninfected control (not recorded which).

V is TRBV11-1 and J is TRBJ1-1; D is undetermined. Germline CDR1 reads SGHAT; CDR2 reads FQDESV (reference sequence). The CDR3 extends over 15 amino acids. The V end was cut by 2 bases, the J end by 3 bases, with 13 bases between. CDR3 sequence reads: CASSLQGRIDTEAFF. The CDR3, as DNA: TGTGCCAGCAGCTTACAAGGGCGGATAGACACTGAAGCTTTCTTT.

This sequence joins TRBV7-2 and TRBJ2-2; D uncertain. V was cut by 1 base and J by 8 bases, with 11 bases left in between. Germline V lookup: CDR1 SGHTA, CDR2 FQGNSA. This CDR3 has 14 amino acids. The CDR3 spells CASSLGLAMGELFF. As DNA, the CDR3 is TGTGCCAGCAGCTTAGGATTAGCTATGGGGGAGCTGTTTTTT.

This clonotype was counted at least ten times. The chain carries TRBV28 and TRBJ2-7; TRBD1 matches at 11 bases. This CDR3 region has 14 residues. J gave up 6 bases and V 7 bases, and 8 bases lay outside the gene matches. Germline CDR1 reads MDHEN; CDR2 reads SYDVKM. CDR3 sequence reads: CASIEGQGVSEQYF. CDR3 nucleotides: TGTGCCAGCATAGAGGGACAGGGGGTTAGCGAGCAGTACTTC.

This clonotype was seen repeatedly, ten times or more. The DNA of the CDR3 is TGTGCCAGCAGTTACTCATACAGGGGGCGAGGACAGCCCCAGCATTTT. Translation: CASSYSYRGRGQPQHF. This chain connects TRBV27 to TRBJ1-5, with 9 bases fitting TRBD1. Germline V gene data show CDR1 as MNHEY and CDR2 as SMNVEV (reference sequence). The CDR3 contains 16 residues. V gave up 4 bases and J gave up 7 bases; unmatched junction bases: 11.

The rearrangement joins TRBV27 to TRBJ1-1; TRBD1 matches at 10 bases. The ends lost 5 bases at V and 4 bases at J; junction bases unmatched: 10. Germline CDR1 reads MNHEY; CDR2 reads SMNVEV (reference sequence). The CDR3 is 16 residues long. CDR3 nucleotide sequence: TGTGCCAGCAGTGAACGGGACAGGGGAGCGGGCACTGAAGCTTTCTTT. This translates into CASSERDRGAGTEAFF.

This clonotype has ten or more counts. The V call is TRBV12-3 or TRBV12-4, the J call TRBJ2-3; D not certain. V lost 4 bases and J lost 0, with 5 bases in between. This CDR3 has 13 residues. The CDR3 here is CASSSLSTDTQYF. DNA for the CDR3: TGTGCCAGCAGTTCACTCAGCACAGATACGCAGTATTTT.

In DNA, the CDR3 is TGTGCCAGCAGCTTAGGGGTCCGGGGAATCATCTACGAGCAGTACTTC. It specifies CASSLGVRGIIYEQYF. The chain uses TRBV11-2 and TRBJ2-7, with a tentative D call TRBD2 (5 bases). The germline gives CDR1 SGHAT, CDR2 FQNNGV. Trimming stripped 1 base from V and 3 bases from J, with 16 bases between. The CDR3 runs to 16 residues.

The CDR3 spells CASRSSGESTDTQYF. CDR3 nucleotides: TGTGCCAGCAGGTCTAGCGGGGAGAGCACAGATACGCAGTATTTT. The chain combines TRBV3-1 with TRBJ2-3, with 9 bases that match TRBD2. The CDR3 length is 15 residues. CDR1 is LGHDT, CDR2 YNNKEL, per germline (reference sequence). Unmatched junction bases numbered 4, after V lost 6 bases and J lost 0 bases.

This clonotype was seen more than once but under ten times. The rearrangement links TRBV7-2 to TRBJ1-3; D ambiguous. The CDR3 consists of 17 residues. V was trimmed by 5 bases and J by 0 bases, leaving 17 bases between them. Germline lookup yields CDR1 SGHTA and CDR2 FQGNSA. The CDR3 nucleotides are TGTGCCAGCAGCATCACATCCGGCGCGGTCTCTGGAAACACCATATATTTT. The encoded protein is CASSITSGAVSGNTIYF.

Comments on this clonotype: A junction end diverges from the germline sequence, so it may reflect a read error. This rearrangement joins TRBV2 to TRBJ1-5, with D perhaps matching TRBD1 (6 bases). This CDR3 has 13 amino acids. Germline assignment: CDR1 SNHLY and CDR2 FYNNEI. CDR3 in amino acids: CASRRGSNRPQHF. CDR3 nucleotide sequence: TGTGCCAGCAGGAGGGGGAGCAATCGGCCCCAGCATTTT.